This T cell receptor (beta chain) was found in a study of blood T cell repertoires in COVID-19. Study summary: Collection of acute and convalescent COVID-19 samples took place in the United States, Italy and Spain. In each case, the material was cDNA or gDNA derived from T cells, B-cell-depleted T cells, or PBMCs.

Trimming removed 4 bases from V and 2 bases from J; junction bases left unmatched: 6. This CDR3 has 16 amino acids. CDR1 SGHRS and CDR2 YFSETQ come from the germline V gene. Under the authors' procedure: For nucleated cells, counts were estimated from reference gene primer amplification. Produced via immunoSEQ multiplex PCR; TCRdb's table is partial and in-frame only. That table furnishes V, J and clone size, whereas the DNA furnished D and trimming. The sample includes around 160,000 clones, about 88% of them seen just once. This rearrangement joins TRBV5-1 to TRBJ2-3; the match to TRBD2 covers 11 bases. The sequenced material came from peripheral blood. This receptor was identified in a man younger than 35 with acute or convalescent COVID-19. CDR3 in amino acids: CASSVGLAVNTDTQYF. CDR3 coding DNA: TGCGCCAGCAGCGTGGGACTAGCGGTGAACACAGATACGCAGTATTTT.